The 10 T cell receptor beta chains below all came from one sample that was sequenced in a study of T cell changes during pregnancy in multiple sclerosis (dated 2019 in TCRdb). Library preparation used the immunoSEQ multiplex PCR assay. This is the immuneACCESS table as TCRdb keeps it, with only in-frame sequences that have V and J called. A part of the clones is gone; compared with another copy, unresolved V genes explain less than half, and the rest is unexplained. The sample yields approximately 70,000 clones; about 91% were counted once. The biggest ten clones account for 2% to 2.5% of the sample. Sequencing used peripheral blood, obtained in the first trimester of pregnancy. The receptors were gathered from a female donor with multiple sclerosis, enrolled in a pregnancy study.

The chain couples TRBV5-5 to TRBJ2-4; D is perhaps TRBD2 (7 bases). Germline-derived CDR1 and CDR2 are SGHKS and YYEKEE (reference sequence). Trimming pared 0 bases from V and 8 bases from J, leaving 12 bases between. The CDR3 length is 14 residues. In DNA form, the CDR3 reads TGTGCCAGCAGCTTGGGGGGAGGGGGAGACATTCAGTACTTC. The encoded protein is CASSLGGGGDIQYF.

The V gene is TRBV19, the J gene TRBJ2-2; possible D gene TRBD2, 6 bases. V dropped 1 base and J dropped 6 bases, with 9 bases sitting between them. Germline V lookup: CDR1 LNHDA, CDR2 SQIVND (reference sequence). The CDR3 totals 14 residues. The CDR3 bases are TGTGCCAGTAGTATAGCGCGGGACGCCGGGGAGCTGTTTTTT. Translation gives CASSIARDAGELFF.

The rearrangement uses TRBV5-1 and TRBJ2-7; TRBD2 agrees at 9 bases. The ends lost 7 bases at V and 2 bases at J; junction bases unmatched: 10. The germline gives CDR1 SGHRS, CDR2 YFSETQ. The CDR3 totals 15 residues. The CDR3 loop reads CASSLALAGTYEQYF. CDR3 nucleotide sequence: TGCGCCAGCTCTTTGGCACTAGCGGGCACCTACGAGCAGTACTTC.

Only one count was recorded for this clone. V is TRBV14 and J is TRBJ2-7, with 8 bases aligning to TRBD1. Per germline, CDR1 SGHDN and CDR2 FVKESK. With 1 base clipped from V and 0 bases from J, the junction kept 2 bases outside the gene matches. The CDR3 contains 15 residues. DNA for the CDR3: TGTGCCAGCAGCCAAGTACAGGGGGTCTCCTACGAGCAGTACTTC. Amino acids: CASSQVQGVSYEQYF.

As concerns this clone: A junction end diverges from the germline sequence, so it may reflect a read error. The J gene is TRBJ1-6, the V gene TRBV5-5, with D tentatively TRBD1 (5 bases). The CDR3 spans 17 residues. The germline V gene has CDR1 SGHKS and CDR2 YYEKEE (reference sequence). In DNA, the CDR3 is TGTGCCAGCAACTTGAAATGGGGGGAGACCTATAATTCACCCCTCCACTTT. It translates to CASNLKWGETYNSPLHF.

J is TRBJ2-6 and V is TRBV10-3, with D maybe TRBD1 (6 bases). V was pared by 11 bases and J by 0 bases, with 17 bases between. Germline CDR1 reads ENHRY; CDR2 reads SYGVKD. The CDR3 length is 16 residues. In DNA, the CDR3 is TGTGCCGCACAGGGATCCCTTTACTCTGGGGCCAACGTCCTGACTTTC. It codes for CAAQGSLYSGANVLTF.

The V and J genes are TRBV23-1 and TRBJ1-5; possibly TRBD1 for D (6 bases). TRBV23-1 is known as an ORF, though its function is uncertain. The CDR3 consists of 13 residues. Trimming removed 4 bases from V and 9 bases from J, with 13 bases in between. The CDR3 DNA reads TGCGCCAGCAGTCCCACAGGGTGCCGGCCCCAGCATTTT. It specifies CASSPTGCRPQHF.

The V gene is TRBV6-6, the J gene TRBJ2-4; possibly TRBD1 for D (5 bases). Per the germline V gene, CDR1 is MNHNY and CDR2 is SVGAGI (reference sequence). V dropped 4 bases and J dropped 0 bases, with 10 bases sitting between them. The CDR3 consists of 15 residues. CDR3 residues: CASSSETVAKNIQYF. In DNA form, the CDR3 reads TGTGCCAGCAGTTCGGAGACAGTAGCCAAAAACATTCAGTACTTC.

J is TRBJ2-7 and V is TRBV6-1; 10 bases align to TRBD1. V lost 5 bases to trimming and J lost 2 bases; unmatched junction nucleotides: 6. CDR3 size: 15 residues. CDR1 and CDR2 (germline): MNHNS, SASEGT. For the CDR3, the DNA is TGTGCCAGCAGTTTACCGGGACAGGGGACCTACGAGCAGTACTTC. The encoded protein is CASSLPGQGTYEQYF.

This sequence joins TRBV2 and TRBJ2-1, with D unresolved. The germline gives CDR1 SNHLY, CDR2 FYNNEI. The CDR3 is made up of 13 amino acids. Trimming left V 2 bases short and J 5 bases short, with 7 bases between. Written as DNA, the CDR3 is TGTGCCAGCAGTGAATTCACAGACAATGAGCAGTTCTTC. Translating gives CASSEFTDNEQFF.